These 31 T cell receptor beta chains were all obtained from the same sample, sequenced in a study of beta chain features in type 1 diabetes. The investigators reverse transcribed all of the isolated RNA, so they sequenced expressed TCRB transcripts. The assay was immunoSEQ multiplex PCR, and TCRdb's table has in-frame clones only and misses some. The sample yields about 330,000 clones, about 11% seen once. Sequencing was carried out using naive CD4+ T cells from blood. These receptor sequences come from a woman in her 30s in good health.

The sample holds a few counts of this clone. The V gene is TRBV6-1, the J gene TRBJ2-7; D is possibly TRBD2 (5 bases). CDR3 size: 14 residues. V lost 5 bases, J lost 3 bases, and 14 bases lay in between. Per germline, CDR1 MNHNS and CDR2 SASEGT. In DNA, the CDR3 is TGTGCCAGCAGTCTGGGAGTCCCCCTCTACGAGCAGTACTTC. Its protein is CASSLGVPLYEQYF.

This clone was seen a handful of times. This chain joins TRBV18 and TRBJ1-1, with 8 bases that match TRBD1. Per germline, CDR1 KGHSH and CDR2 LQKENI. Trimming cost V 1 base and J 8 bases; bases outside gene matches: 6. There are 14 residues in the CDR3. CDR3: CASSPQQGAKEAFF. CDR3 DNA sequence: TGTGCCAGCTCACCACAGCAGGGGGCTAAAGAAGCTTTCTTT.

V usage is TRBV18 and J usage is TRBJ2-5; D is undetermined. Trimming took 5 bases from V and 0 from J, leaving 13 bases between them. Germline loops: CDR1 KGHSH, CDR2 LQKENI. The CDR3 extends over 15 amino acids. CDR3: CASSSRVDYQETQYF. The DNA of the CDR3 is TGTGCCAGCTCATCCCGAGTTGACTACCAAGAGACCCAGTACTTC.

This clone was detected only a few times. The chain has TRBV27 and TRBJ2-7; 7 bases are a match to TRBD1. CDR1 and CDR2 from the germline V gene are MNHEY and SMNVEV (reference sequence). The CDR3 covers 16 residues. J was trimmed by 4 bases and V by 1 base; bases with no gene match: 10. In nucleotides, the CDR3 is TGTGCCAGCAGTTTATGGTTCCCCGGGACAGAGTACGAGCAGTACTTC. It specifies CASSLWFPGTEYEQYF.

V usage is TRBV29-1 and J usage is TRBJ1-4; D may be TRBD1 (5 bases). CDR3 length: 13 amino acids. V was pared by 4 bases and J by 4 bases, with 10 bases between. Germline assignment: CDR1 SQVTM and CDR2 ANQGSEA. The CDR3 sequence: CSVATESNEKLFF. The CDR3 DNA is TGCAGCGTTGCGACAGAAAGTAATGAAAAACTGTTTTTT.

This chain uses TRBV18 with TRBJ2-1; 9 bases are shared with TRBD2. This CDR3 region has 15 residues. Trimming took 7 bases from V and 6 from J; bases not matched to a gene: 10. Germline values: CDR1 KGHSH, CDR2 LQKENI. The CDR3 DNA reads as TGTGCCAGCTTGCCGTTAGCGGGAGAAGGCAATGAGCAGTTCTTC. Translating gives CASLPLAGEGNEQFF.

This rearrangement joins TRBV28 to TRBJ2-7, with 8 positions matching TRBD2. The ends lost 7 bases at V and 0 bases at J; junction bases unmatched: 5. The germline V gene has CDR1 MDHEN and CDR2 SYDVKM. This CDR3 has 14 residues. CDR3 nucleotide sequence: TGTGCCAGCACGGGCGGGACTAGCTCCTACGAGCAGTACTTC. Its protein is CASTGGTSSYEQYF.

This rearrangement joins TRBV28 to TRBJ2-7; 11 nucleotides match TRBD2. CDR3 length: 16 amino acids. After removal of 6 bases from V and 2 bases from J, the junction contained 9 bases not matched to a gene. Per germline, CDR1 MDHEN and CDR2 SYDVKM. The DNA of the CDR3 is TGTGCCAGCAGCCCGAACTTTAGCGGGAGGGCCTACGAGCAGTACTTC. This gives the protein CASSPNFSGRAYEQYF. The full variable domain, with the rest looked up from reference TRBV28 and TRBJ2-7, is DVKVTQSSRYLVKRTGEKVFLECVQDMDHENMFWYRQDPGLGLRLIYFSYDVKMKEKGDIPEGYSVSREKKERFSLILESASTNQTSMYLCASSPNFSGRAYEQYFGPGTRLTVT.

This clone was seen more than once but under ten times. J is TRBJ2-2 and V is TRBV6-5, with 11 positions matching TRBD2. The CDR3 spans 16 residues. V lost 4 bases to trimming and J lost 1 base; unmatched junction nucleotides: 2. Looked up from germline, CDR1 is MNHEY and CDR2 is SVGAGI. The CDR3 sequence is CASSLLAGVNTGELFF. For the CDR3, the DNA is TGTGCCAGCAGTTTACTAGCGGGGGTGAACACCGGGGAGCTGTTTTTT.

In this sample, this clone turned up a few times. The V call is TRBV7-2, the J call TRBJ1-3; D not resolved. The germline V and J ends were trimmed by 1 base and 4 bases, with 8 bases remaining between them. Germline V CDR1 and CDR2: SGHTA, FQGNSA. The CDR3 is 14 residues long. The chain's CDR3 is CASSLEAAGNTIYF. CDR3 DNA: TGTGCCAGCAGCTTAGAGGCAGCGGGAAACACCATATATTTT.

The genes are TRBV19 and TRBJ2-1; TRBD1 agrees at 9 bases. The CDR3 is 15 residues long. In germline, CDR1 is LNHDA, CDR2 SQIVND (reference sequence). V was clipped by 5 bases and J by 2 bases; unmatched bases: 4. The CDR3 region has the DNA TGTGCCAGTAGTGCGGACAGGGGCACCTACAATGAGCAGTTCTTC. Translating it yields CASSADRGTYNEQFF.

This clone was counted only a few times. This chain links TRBV7-2 with TRBJ2-5, with 8 bases fitting TRBD1. The V gene's germline CDR1 is SGHTA and CDR2 FQGNSA. This CDR3 is built from 15 residues. Trimming at V came to 0 bases and at J to 5 bases, leaving 5 bases not matched to a gene. CDR3 sequence reads: CASSLARTGKETQYF. Here the CDR3 DNA reads TGTGCCAGCAGCTTAGCGAGGACAGGGAAGGAGACCCAGTACTTC.

The chain combines TRBV6-6 with TRBJ2-7, with 9 bases aligning to TRBD2. Losses at the gene ends were 3 bases for V and 6 bases for J; bases not matched to a gene: 9. The CDR3 is made up of 15 amino acids. Germline loops: CDR1 MNHNY, CDR2 SVGAGI (reference sequence). The CDR3 region is CASSYRLAGTVEQYF. CDR3 coding DNA: TGTGCCAGCAGTTATCGGCTAGCGGGAACTGTCGAGCAGTACTTC.

The rearrangement links TRBV5-6 to TRBJ2-6; D unclear. Germline loops: CDR1 SGHDT, CDR2 YYEEEE. This CDR3 spans 14 amino acids. Trimming left V 7 bases short and J 0 bases short, with 8 bases between. CDR3 DNA: TGTGCCAGCTGTAGATTCTCTGGGGCCAACGTCCTGACTTTC. Translated: CASCRFSGANVLTF.

This chain joins TRBV5-1 and TRBJ2-7, with 8 nucleotides matching TRBD1. Germline trimming cut 2 bases from V and 2 bases from J; bases unmatched to any gene: 3. The CDR3 totals 14 residues. The germline V gene has CDR1 SGHRS and CDR2 YFSETQ. CDR3 nucleotides: TGCGCCAGCAGCTTACGGACAGGGACCTACGAGCAGTACTTC. It is translated as CASSLRTGTYEQYF.

This chain uses TRBV7-2 with TRBJ2-5; D gene uncertain. Per germline, CDR1 SGHTA and CDR2 FQGNSA. V was shortened by 4 bases and J by 5 bases, with 2 bases between the two germline ends. The CDR3 length is 10 residues. The CDR3 sequence: CASSSETQYF. CDR3 nucleotides: TGTGCCAGCAGCTCGGAGACCCAGTACTTC. Full variable domain (remainder filled in from reference TRBV7-2 and TRBJ2-5): GAGVSQSPSNKVTEKGKDVELRCDPISGHTALYWYRQSLGQGLEFLIYFQGNSAPDKSGLPSDRFSAERTGGSVSTLTIQRTQQEDSAVYLCASSSETQYFGPGTRLLVL.

V usage is TRBV9 and J usage is TRBJ2-1; 11 bases align to TRBD2. V was pared by 5 bases and J by 10 bases, with 8 bases of the junction left unmatched. The CDR3 extends over 14 amino acids. CDR1 and CDR2 (germline): SGDLS, YYNGEE. CDR3 sequence: CASSKLAGVGEQFF. CDR3 coding DNA: TGTGCCAGCAGTAAACTAGCGGGAGTTGGAGAGCAGTTCTTC.

The rearrangement joins TRBV10-3 to TRBJ1-5; weak D call: TRBD1 (5 bases). Trimming shortened V by 8 bases and J by 5 bases, and 10 bases separated the two germline ends. Germline V CDR1 and CDR2: ENHRY, SYGVKD. This CDR3 has 12 amino acids. The CDR3 coding sequence is TGTGCCATCGGCGGCAGGGATCAGCCCCAGCATTTT. Translation gives CAIGGRDQPQHF.

This clone was counted a few times. This rearrangement joins TRBV11-3 to TRBJ2-7; tentative D call: TRBD2 (5 bases). The germline V gene has CDR1 SGHNT and CDR2 YENEEA. The CDR3 is made up of 11 amino acids. V lost 0 bases and J 10 bases, leaving 7 bases between the germline ends. CDR3 bases: TGTGCCAGCAGCTTAGAGGGAGTTCAGTACTTC. It translates to CASSLEGVQYF.

This clone was seen a few times. The rearrangement uses TRBV5-6 and TRBJ2-3; TRBD2 is a possible D gene (6 bases). Germline CDR1 and CDR2: SGHDT and YYEEEE. Trimming removed 1 base at V and 6 bases at J, with 9 bases between. The CDR3 runs to 13 residues. The CDR3 DNA reads TGTGCCAGCAGCTTGCTCGGGACTGATACGCAGTATTTT. It yields the protein CASSLLGTDTQYF. Supplemented by reference TRBV5-6 and TRBJ2-3, the full variable domain reads DAGVTQSPTHLIKTRGQQVTLRCSPKSGHDTVSWYQQALGQGPQFIFQYYEEEERQRGNFPDRFSGHQFPNYSSELNVNALLLGDSALYLCASSLLGTDTQYFGPGTRLTVL.

J is TRBJ2-3 and V is TRBV14; 9 nucleotides agree with TRBD2. J was trimmed by 3 bases and V by 4 bases; bases with no gene match: 2. Germline CDR1 SGHDN, CDR2 FVKESK. The CDR3 has 14 amino acids. CDR3 residues: CASSRGLATDTQYF. The CDR3 coding sequence is TGTGCCAGCAGCCGCGGACTAGCGACAGATACGCAGTATTTT.

The V call is TRBV15, the J call TRBJ2-3, with TRBD2 identical over 11 bases. The J segment lost 1 base and the V segment lost 3 bases, leaving 9 bases of the junction unmatched. The CDR3 contains 18 residues. Germline CDR1 and CDR2: LNHNV and YYDKDF (reference sequence). CDR3 coding DNA: TGTGCCACCAGCAGGCTTGCTAGCGGGAGGTGGGGCACAGATACGCAGTATTTT. Its translation is CATSRLASGRWGTDTQYF.

This clone was picked up a small number of times. The V gene is TRBV7-2, the J gene TRBJ2-1; D remains ambiguous. With 1 base removed from V and 7 bases from J, the gap between germline ends came to 8 bases. Germline CDR1 reads SGHTA; CDR2 reads FQGNSA. The CDR3 has 13 residues. The CDR3 here is CASSLGAPNEQFF. CDR3 nucleotide sequence: TGTGCCAGCAGCTTAGGGGCTCCAAATGAGCAGTTCTTC.

This clone was found a few times. The genes are TRBV30 and TRBJ1-2; D unresolved. The germline CDR1 and CDR2 sequences are GTSNPN and SVGIG (reference sequence). Trimming left V 3 bases short and J 6 bases short, with 5 bases between. The CDR3 loop spans 10 amino acids. The CDR3 DNA sequence: TGTGCCTGGAGCGGGGATGGCTACACCTTC. It translates to CAWSGDGYTF.

The chain is built from TRBV4-3 and TRBJ1-4, with TRBD1 matching 8 bases. Germline V gene data show CDR1 as LGHNA and CDR2 as YSLEER. The J segment lost 8 bases and the V segment lost 5 bases, leaving 7 bases of the junction unmatched. The CDR3 contains 14 residues. The CDR3 nucleotides read TGCGCCAGCAGCTTCGGACAGGGTGACGAAAAACTGTTTTTT. Its protein product is CASSFGQGDEKLFF.

This clone was detected only a few times. This sequence joins TRBV7-9 and TRBJ1-4; no reliable D call. Germline V lookup: CDR1 SEHNR, CDR2 FQNEAQ (reference sequence). The V end was cut by 5 bases, the J end by 8 bases, with 12 bases between. This CDR3 has 13 amino acids. This CDR3 reads CASSPRRAEKLFF. CDR3 nucleotide sequence: TGTGCCAGCAGCCCTCGAAGAGCCGAAAAACTGTTTTTT.

The CDR3 loop reads CASSSVAGPYEQYF. CDR3 bases: TGTGCCAGCAGTTCTGTGGCAGGTCCCTACGAGCAGTACTTC. The gene calls are TRBV27 and TRBJ2-7; D gene uncertain. Germline CDR1 reads MNHEY; CDR2 reads SMNVEV (reference sequence). V was pared by 4 bases and J by 2 bases, with 12 bases between. The CDR3 extends over 14 amino acids.

The rearrangement joins TRBV2 to TRBJ2-7; TRBD2 agrees at 8 bases. Trimming removed 3 bases from V and 3 bases from J; junction bases left unmatched: 10. The germline gives CDR1 SNHLY, CDR2 FYNNEI. The CDR3 covers 16 residues. In DNA form, the CDR3 reads TGTGCCAGCAGTGACCCCACTAGCGGCATAATCTACGAGCAGTACTTC. It translates to CASSDPTSGIIYEQYF.

The chain employs TRBV5-1 and TRBJ2-1; TRBD2 aligns across 7 bases. V trimming: 4 bases; J trimming: 10 bases; junction bases outside the gene matches: 5. The CDR3 runs 12 residues. CDR1 is SGHRS and CDR2 is YFSETQ in the germline V gene. CDR3 bases: TGCGCCAGCAGCGGGAGCGGGAACGAGCAGTTCTTC. Translating gives CASSGSGNEQFF.

This rearrangement joins TRBV7-9 to TRBJ2-5; TRBD1 aligns across 8 bases. Germline CDR1 SEHNR, CDR2 FQNEAQ (reference sequence). The CDR3 contains 14 residues. With 3 bases clipped from V and 5 bases from J, the junction kept 5 bases outside the gene matches. The CDR3: CASSFPRQGETQYF. CDR3 DNA sequence: TGTGCCAGCAGCTTCCCGAGACAGGGGGAGACCCAGTACTTC.

The chain uses TRBV7-3 and TRBJ2-3, with D tentatively TRBD2 (6 bases). The CDR3 length is 15 residues. Germline V gene data show CDR1 as SGHTA and CDR2 as FQGTGA. Trimming cost V 0 bases and J 4 bases, with 11 bases left between them. The DNA of the CDR3 is TGTGCCAGCAGCTTAACCGGGAGTATCTCAGATACGCAGTATTTT. Protein: CASSLTGSISDTQYF.